Described below is a single T cell receptor (beta chain) sequence and its context. This entry belongs to a study of T cell repertoires in cytomegalovirus infection. Across the whole study: Public TCR beta signatures were indicative of both CMV infection and a matching HLA type.

Between the trimmed V and J ends, which lost 0 bases and 6 bases, there was a span of 9 bases. This CDR3 region has 13 residues. The germline V gene has CDR1 SGHAT and CDR2 FQNNGV. TCRdb fed the reads into MiXCR, producing one record per CDR3 protein. The sample has some 680,000 distinct CDR3 sequences; about 40% are singletons. The receptor was isolated from a human donor in good health (CMV status not recorded). Some clones in this sample may be carry-over from other donors' samples. Sequencing used PBMCs. The chain links TRBV11-2 to TRBJ2-7; D uncertain. In nucleotides, the CDR3 is TGTGCCAGCAGCTTAGAGCCGCTCAGCGAGCAGTACTTC. Its protein product is CASSLEPLSEQYF.